This T cell receptor (beta chain) was retrieved from a study of T cell changes during pregnancy in multiple sclerosis. This CDR3 is built from 16 residues. V dropped 1 base and J dropped 5 bases, with 16 bases sitting between them. Looked up from germline, CDR1 is LNHDA and CDR2 is SQIVND (reference sequence). Produced via immunoSEQ multiplex PCR; TCRdb's table is partial and in-frame only. The profile covers about 120,000 clones, with roughly 92% appearing a single time and less than 7.5% taken by the ten largest. The V call is TRBV19, the J call TRBJ2-3; a possible D gene is TRBD1 (8 bases). This specimen was peripheral blood, taken before pregnancy. The sequence was collected from a female donor with multiple sclerosis, enrolled in a pregnancy study. Written as DNA, the CDR3 is TGTGCCAGTAGTATAGGGGGGGGGACAGGTGTAGATACGCAGTATTTT. Protein product: CASSIGGGTGVDTQYF.